The present T cell receptor (beta chain) was sequenced within a study of T cell responses to AZD1222 COVID-19 vaccine. Overall study context: Second-dose groups at about 4 or about 12 weeks were pooled.

The V end was cut by 5 bases, the J end by 11 bases, with 21 bases between. CDR1 is MNHEY, CDR2 SVGAGI, per germline. The CDR3 runs 14 residues. Sequencing was performed with immunoSEQ multiplex PCR; in TCRdb, only in-frame clones are kept and a portion is missing. The repertoire holds approximately 110,000 clones, around 89% seen once, with approximately 5% in the top ten. General observations from the study: Spike-specific TCR breadth and depth were elevated following two AZD1222 doses. The donors showed a predominance of white British ancestry and of females, with possible underestimation of clonal diversity. Along spike, vaccine-associated CD4 TCRs were found throughout, with dominance at 160-218 and 743-854.

With respect to this clone: Its antigen is as yet unknown.

Sequencing was performed on peripheral blood, taken on day 0 of AZD1222 vaccination. The chain recombines TRBV6-5 with TRBJ1-2; weak D call: TRBD1 (6 bases). This TCR was sampled from an adult in good health. The CDR3 coding sequence is TGTGCCAGCAGTAGGAGGGGGGCTGAGGGGTTTTACACCTTC. It is translated as CASSRRGAEGFYTF.